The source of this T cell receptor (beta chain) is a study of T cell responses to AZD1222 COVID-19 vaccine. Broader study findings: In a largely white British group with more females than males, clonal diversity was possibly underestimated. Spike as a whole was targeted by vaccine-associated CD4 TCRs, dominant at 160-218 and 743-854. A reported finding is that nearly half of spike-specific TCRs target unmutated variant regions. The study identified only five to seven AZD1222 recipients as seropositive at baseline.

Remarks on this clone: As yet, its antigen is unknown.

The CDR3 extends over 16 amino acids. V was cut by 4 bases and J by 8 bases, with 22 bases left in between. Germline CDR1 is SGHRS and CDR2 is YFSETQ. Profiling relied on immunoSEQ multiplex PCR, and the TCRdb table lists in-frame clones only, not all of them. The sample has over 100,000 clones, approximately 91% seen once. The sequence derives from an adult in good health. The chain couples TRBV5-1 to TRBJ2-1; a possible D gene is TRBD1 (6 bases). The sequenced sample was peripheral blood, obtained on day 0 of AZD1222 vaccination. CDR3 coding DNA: TGCGCCAGCAGCAACGCGGCCGGGACAAGGGTTTATGAGCAGTTCTTC. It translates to CASSNAAGTRVYEQFF.